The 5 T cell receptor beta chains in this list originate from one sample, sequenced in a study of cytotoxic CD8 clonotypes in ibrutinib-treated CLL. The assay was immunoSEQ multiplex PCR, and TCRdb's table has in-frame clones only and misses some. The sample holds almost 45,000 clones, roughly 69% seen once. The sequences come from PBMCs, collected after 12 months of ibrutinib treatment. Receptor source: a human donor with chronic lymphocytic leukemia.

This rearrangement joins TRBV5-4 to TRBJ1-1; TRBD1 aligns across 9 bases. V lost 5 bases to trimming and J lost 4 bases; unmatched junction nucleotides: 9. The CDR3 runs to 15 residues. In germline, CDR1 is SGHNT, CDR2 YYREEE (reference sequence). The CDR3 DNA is TGTGCCAGCAGTTATCGACAGGGGGAGGTCACTGAAGCTTTCTTT. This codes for CASSYRQGEVTEAFF. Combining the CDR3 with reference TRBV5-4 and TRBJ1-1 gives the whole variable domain ETGVTQSPTHLIKTRGQQVTLRCSSQSGHNTVSWYQQALGQGPQFIFQYYREEENGRGNFPPRFSGLQFPNYSSELNVNALELDDSALYLCASSYRQGEVTEAFFGQGTRLTVV.

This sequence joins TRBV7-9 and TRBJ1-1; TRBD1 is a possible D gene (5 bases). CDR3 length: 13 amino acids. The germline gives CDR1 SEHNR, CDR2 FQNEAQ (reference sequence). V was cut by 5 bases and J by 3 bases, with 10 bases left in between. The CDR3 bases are TGTGCCAGCAGCGCCCAGGGATACACTGAAGCTTTCTTT. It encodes CASSAQGYTEAFF.

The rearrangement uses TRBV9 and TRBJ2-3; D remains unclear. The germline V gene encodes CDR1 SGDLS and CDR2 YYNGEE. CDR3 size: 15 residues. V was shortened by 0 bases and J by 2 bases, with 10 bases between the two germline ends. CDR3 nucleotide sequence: TGTGCCAGCAGCGTAGTTCCCCAGAACACAGATACGCAGTATTTT. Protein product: CASSVVPQNTDTQYF.

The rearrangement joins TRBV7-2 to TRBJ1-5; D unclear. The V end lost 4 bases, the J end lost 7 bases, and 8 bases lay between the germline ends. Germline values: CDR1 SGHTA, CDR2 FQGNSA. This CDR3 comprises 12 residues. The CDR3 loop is CASSSLGQPQHF. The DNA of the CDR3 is TGTGCCAGCAGCTCACTAGGGCAGCCCCAGCATTTT.

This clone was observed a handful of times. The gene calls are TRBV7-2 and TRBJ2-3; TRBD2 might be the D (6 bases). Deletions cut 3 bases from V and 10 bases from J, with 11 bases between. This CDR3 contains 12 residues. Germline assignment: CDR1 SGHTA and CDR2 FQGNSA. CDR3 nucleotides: TGTGCCAGCAGCTTGAAGGGAGGAGCGCAGTATTTT. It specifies CASSLKGGAQYF.